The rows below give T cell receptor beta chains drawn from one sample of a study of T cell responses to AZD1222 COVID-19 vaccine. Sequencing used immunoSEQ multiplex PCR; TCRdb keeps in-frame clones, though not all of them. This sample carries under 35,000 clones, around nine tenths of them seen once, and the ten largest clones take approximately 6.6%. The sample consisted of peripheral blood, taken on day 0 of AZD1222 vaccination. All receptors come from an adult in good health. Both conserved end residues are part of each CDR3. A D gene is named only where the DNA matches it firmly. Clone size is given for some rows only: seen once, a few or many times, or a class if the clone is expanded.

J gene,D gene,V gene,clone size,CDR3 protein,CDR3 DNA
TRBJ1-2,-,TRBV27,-,CASSPPGGTGYTF,TGTGCCAGCAGCCCCCCGGGGGGAACCGGCTACACCTTC
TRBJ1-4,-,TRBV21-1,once,CATSGPLRTPTKLFF,TGTGCCACCTCTGGGCCGCTTAGAACCCCCACAAAACTGTTTTTT
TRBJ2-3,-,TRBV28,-,CASSALRGSFTDTQYF,TGTGCCAGCAGTGCACTACGCGGGTCATTCACAGATACGCAGTATTTT
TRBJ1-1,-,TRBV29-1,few,CSVEGQVNTEAFF,TGCAGCGTTGAAGGACAGGTGAACACTGAAGCTTTCTTT
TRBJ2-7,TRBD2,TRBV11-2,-,CASSGGGYEQYF,TGTGCCAGCTCCGGGGGGGGCTACGAGCAGTACTTC
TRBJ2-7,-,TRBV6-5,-,CASSYSEGPYEQYF,TGTGCCAGCAGTTACTCGGAGGGGCCCTACGAGCAGTACTTC
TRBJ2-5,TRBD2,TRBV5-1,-,CASSSEGGMGETQYF,TGCGCCAGCAGCTCAGAGGGAGGGATGGGGGAGACCCAGTACTTC
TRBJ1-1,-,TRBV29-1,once,CSVPRVDTEAFF,TGCAGCGTACCCAGGGTGGACACTGAAGCTTTCTTT
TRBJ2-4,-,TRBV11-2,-,CASSPAVLDIQYF,TGTGCCAGCAGCCCGGCCGTCCTGGACATTCAGTACTTC
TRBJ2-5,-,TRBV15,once,CATSAEHQETQYF,TGTGCCACCAGCGCCGAACACCAAGAGACCCAGTACTTC
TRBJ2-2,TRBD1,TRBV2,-,CASSDGTGYTGELFF,TGTGCCAGCAGTGATGGGACAGGGTACACCGGGGAGCTGTTTTTT
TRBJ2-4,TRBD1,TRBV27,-,CASSRDRALAKNIQYF,TGTGCCAGCAGTCGGGACAGGGCCCTAGCCAAAAACATTCAGTACTTC
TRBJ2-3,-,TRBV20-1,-,CSAQRDTQYF,TGCAGTGCGCAGCGGGATACGCAGTATTTT
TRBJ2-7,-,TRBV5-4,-,CASSRDLLSSYEQYF,TGTGCCAGCAGCCGGGATTTATTAAGCTCCTACGAGCAGTACTTC
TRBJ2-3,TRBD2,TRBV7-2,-,CASSTLAGADTQYF,TGTGCCAGCAGCACACTCGCGGGGGCAGATACGCAGTATTTT
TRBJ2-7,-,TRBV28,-,CASSFGSYEQYF,TGTGCCAGCAGTTTCGGTTCCTACGAGCAGTACTTC
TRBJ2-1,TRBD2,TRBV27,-,CASSQLAGANEQFF,TGTGCCAGCAGTCAACTAGCGGGAGCCAATGAGCAGTTCTTC
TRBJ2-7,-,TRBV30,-,CAWARGNEQYF,TGTGCCTGGGCTCGGGGGAACGAGCAGTACTTC
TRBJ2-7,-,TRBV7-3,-,CASSLFRNYEQYF,TGTGCCAGCAGCTTATTCCGTAACTACGAGCAGTACTTC
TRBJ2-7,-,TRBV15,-,CATSRDATGEQYF,TGTGCCACCAGCAGAGATGCCACGGGAGAGCAGTACTTC
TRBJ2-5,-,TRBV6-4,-,CASSPNRGETQYF,TGTGCCAGCAGTCCTAACCGGGGAGAGACCCAGTACTTC
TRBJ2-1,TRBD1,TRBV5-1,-,CASSLGGQGIFEQFF,TGCGCCAGCAGCCTGGGGGGACAGGGTATATTTGAGCAGTTCTTC
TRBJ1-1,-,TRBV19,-,CASRDGQTNTEAFF,TGTGCCAGTAGGGACGGACAGACGAACACTGAAGCTTTCTTT
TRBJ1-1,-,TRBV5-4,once,CASSPPEGLGKATEAFF,TGTGCCAGCAGCCCTCCCGAGGGCTTGGGGAAAGCCACTGAAGCTTTCTTT
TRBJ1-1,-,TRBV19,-,CASSRRSEAFF,TGTGCCAGTAGCAGGAGGAGTGAAGCTTTCTTT
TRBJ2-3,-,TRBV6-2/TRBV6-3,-,CASSYSKDTQYF,TGTGCCAGCAGTTACTCGAAGGATACGCAGTATTTT
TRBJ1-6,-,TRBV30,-,CAWTGPVRQSPLHF,TGTGCCTGGACGGGTCCCGTTCGACAATCACCCCTCCACTTT
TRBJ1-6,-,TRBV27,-,CASRVPYRDDSPLHF,TGTGCCAGCAGGGTCCCTTACAGGGATGATTCACCCCTCCACTTT
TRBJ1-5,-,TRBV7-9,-,CASSKTGTNQPQHF,TGTGCCAGCAGCAAAACAGGGACCAATCAGCCCCAGCATTTT
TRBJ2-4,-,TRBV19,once,CASREEGAKNIQYF,TGTGCCAGTCGGGAAGAAGGGGCCAAAAACATTCAGTACTTC
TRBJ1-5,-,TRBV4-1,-,CASSQEKGGSGVYSQPQHF,TGCGCCAGCAGCCAAGAAAAGGGAGGGAGTGGGGTTTATAGTCAGCCCCAGCATTTT
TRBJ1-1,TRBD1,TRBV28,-,CASRSPGQGAVTEAFF,TGTGCCAGCAGATCCCCGGGACAGGGGGCTGTCACTGAAGCTTTCTTT
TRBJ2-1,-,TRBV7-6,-,CASKEGDEQFF,TGTGCCAGCAAAGAGGGGGATGAGCAGTTCTTC
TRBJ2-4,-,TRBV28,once,CASSLEGAVAKNIQYF,TGTGCCAGCAGTTTGGAGGGGGCAGTGGCCAAAAACATTCAGTACTTC